Following are 29 T cell receptor beta chains from one sample sequenced in a study of CD8+CD57+ T cells in acquired aplastic anemia. The use of genomic DNA as template underpinned the TCR beta VDJ and CDR3 profiling. One entry per CDR3 protein results from TCRdb running MiXCR on the reads. The repertoire holds a few hundred thousand distinct CDR3 sequences, 55% to 70% seen once, with 3.5% to 4.5% in the top ten. The sample was sorted CD4+, CD8+, or CD8+CD57+ T cells (not recorded which) from PBMCs. The source of these receptors is a human donor in good health, serving as a control.

In DNA form, the CDR3 reads TGCAGCGTTGGGGTTCGGAGGGCAGACGAGCAGTACTTC. Translation: CSVGVRRADEQYF. The chain couples TRBV29-1 to TRBJ2-5, with D possibly matching TRBD2 (6 bases). The J call may be faulty, since TRBJ2-7 better matches the DNA end. This CDR3 is built from 13 residues. Germline CDR1 reads SQVTM; CDR2 reads ANQGSEA.

This clonotype has ten or more counts. The chain has TRBV15 and TRBJ1-5; no definite D call. This CDR3 is built from 14 residues. Between the trimmed V and J ends, which lost 1 base and 5 bases, there was a span of 9 bases. Germline loops: CDR1 LNHNV, CDR2 YYDKDF (reference sequence). For the CDR3, the DNA is TGTGCCACCAGCAGAGGCCAGGTGGATCAGCCCCAGCATTTT. Translating gives CATSRGQVDQPQHF.

The rearrangement uses TRBV7-4 and TRBJ1-4; TRBD1 might be the D (5 bases). CDR1 and CDR2 from the germline V gene are SGHVT and SQSDAQ. Between the trimmed V and J ends, which lost 5 bases and 8 bases, there was a span of 21 bases. The CDR3 extends over 16 amino acids. CDR3 amino acids: CASSKYPGANGEKLFF. The CDR3 DNA follows: TGTGCCAGCAGCAAATATCCCGGGGCCAATGGGGAAAAACTGTTTTTT.

V gene TRBV7-2 combines with J gene TRBJ1-3; D perhaps matches TRBD1 (6 bases). Looked up from germline, CDR1 is SGHTA and CDR2 is FQGNSA. The CDR3 loop spans 16 amino acids. The V and J ends lost 9 bases and 8 bases respectively, with 26 bases between them. The CDR3 DNA is TGTGCCAGTAGCACTGGACTAGCGGGGGCGGCAGACACCATATATTTT. Protein: CASSTGLAGAADTIYF.

Comment on this clonotype: One end of the junction is discordant with germline, which a read error may explain. The chain uses TRBV5-1 and TRBJ2-5; maybe TRBD1 (5 bases). Per the germline V gene, CDR1 is SGHRS and CDR2 is YFSETQ. The CDR3 runs 15 residues. CDR3 sequence: CASSLVGRAKETQYF. CDR3 sequence (DNA): TGTGCCAGCAGCTTGGTGGGCAGGGCAAAAGAGACCCAGTACTTC. Supplemented by reference TRBV5-1 and TRBJ2-5, the full variable domain reads KAGVTQTPRYLIKTRGQQVTLSCSPISGHRSVSWYQQTPGQGLQFLFEYFSETQRNKGNFPGRFSGRQFSNSRSEMNVSTLELGDSALYLCASSLVGRAKETQYFGPGTRLLVL.

This clonotype was seen at least ten times. V and J are TRBV6-5 and TRBJ1-2; TRBD1 agrees at 10 bases. There are 13 residues in the CDR3. Germline CDR1 is MNHEY and CDR2 is SVGAGI. The J segment lost 7 bases and the V segment lost 2 bases, leaving 1 base of the junction unmatched. The CDR3 DNA sequence: TGTGCCAGCAGTTACGGGGACAGGGGTGGCTACACCTTC. Its protein product is CASSYGDRGGYTF.

V usage is TRBV5-4 and J usage is TRBJ1-2, with no clear D. CDR1 and CDR2 from the germline V gene are SGHNT and YYREEE (reference sequence). This CDR3 has 14 amino acids. V dropped 0 bases and J dropped 4 bases, with 10 bases sitting between them. The CDR3 protein is CASSLALIGYGYTF. The CDR3 region has the DNA TGTGCCAGCAGCTTGGCCTTAATCGGCTATGGCTACACCTTC.

The chain combines TRBV15 with TRBJ2-3; 13 bases map to TRBD2. CDR3 length equals 16 residues. Germline V CDR1 and CDR2: LNHNV, YYDKDF (reference sequence). Unmatched junction bases numbered 2, after V lost 5 bases and J lost 0 bases. The CDR3 sequence is CATSPGLAGSTDTQYF. For the CDR3, the DNA is TGTGCCACCAGCCCGGGACTAGCGGGGAGCACAGATACGCAGTATTTT.

This chain uses TRBV20-1 with TRBJ2-3, with D hard to call. The CDR3 is 14 amino acids. Looked up from germline, CDR1 is DFQATT and CDR2 is SNEGSKA (reference sequence). Trimming took 0 bases from V and 6 from J, leaving 13 bases between them. The CDR3 sequence: CSARDLTNYDTQYF. The CDR3 DNA sequence: TGCAGTGCTAGAGATCTAACAAACTATGATACGCAGTATTTT.

Notes on this clonotype: The CDR3 carries no conserved terminal phenylalanine or tryptophan, so it likely arises from a read error. The DNA is left out, because the CDR3 cannot be placed on it with certainty; the CDR3 is given as TCRdb lists it. The V gene is TRBV7-9, the J gene TRBJ1-6; TRBD1 reflects the table's D call only, with no check against the DNA. CDR1 is SEHNR, CDR2 FQNEAQ, per germline (reference sequence). The CDR3 comprises 13 residues, both ends counted. CDR3 region: CASSTRRGYTTHT.

Regarding this clonotype: A read error may account for a junction end that differs from germline. J is TRBJ1-1 and V is TRBV5-1; 12 nucleotides line up with TRBD1. From germline, CDR1 is SGHRS and CDR2 YFSETQ. The CDR3 sequence is 13 residues long. As DNA, the CDR3 is TGTGCCAGCAGCACGGGACAGGGGGCGCAAGCTTTCTTT. It encodes CASSTGQGAQAFF.

As for this clonotype: A read error is possible here, since a much larger clone lies one base away. V is TRBV5-1 and J is TRBJ1-3; a weak D match, TRBD1 (5 bases). Trimming removed 4 bases at V and 8 bases at J, with 22 bases between. Looked up from germline, CDR1 is SGHRS and CDR2 is YFSETQ. CDR3 length: 16 amino acids. This chain's CDR3 is CASSLRLQEDGDTIYF. The CDR3 DNA sequence: TGCGCCAGCAGCCTCAGGTTACAGGAAGATGGGGACACCATATATTTT.

The chain links TRBV7-3 to TRBJ1-3, with D perhaps matching TRBD1 (5 bases). CDR1 and CDR2 (germline): SGHTA, FQGTGA. There are 17 residues in the CDR3. V dropped 5 bases and J dropped 0 bases, with 17 bases sitting between them. CDR3 coding DNA: TGTGCCAGCAGCCGACCCAGGCGGGACGTCTCTGGAAACACCATATATTTT. Residues: CASSRPRRDVSGNTIYF.

About this clonotype itself: One junction end does not reproduce the germline sequence, and a read error may be involved. This chain links TRBV11-3 with TRBJ2-7; TRBD1 might be the D (6 bases). CDR3 length equals 16 residues. Germline CDR1 and CDR2: SGHNT and YENEEA. The CDR3 loop is CASSLGLVTGSHEQHF. CDR3 in DNA: TGTGCCAGCAGCTTAGGACTCGTAACAGGGTCACACGAGCAGCACTTC.

This clonotype was recorded many times. The chain recombines TRBV9 with TRBJ1-1; 7 bases line up with TRBD1. The CDR3 has 16 residues. Germline loops: CDR1 SGDLS, CDR2 YYNGEE. The V and J ends lost 3 bases and 6 bases, in that order; junction bases with no gene match: 14. The CDR3 protein is CASSGPRTGPRAEAFF. CDR3 nucleotides: TGTGCCAGCAGCGGACCGAGGACAGGCCCCCGAGCTGAAGCTTTCTTT.

As concerns this clonotype: This likely comes from a read error, as the CDR3 has no conserved phenylalanine or tryptophan at its end. It is unclear where the CDR3 begins or ends on the DNA, so no DNA is shown, and the CDR3 is as TCRdb lists it. The chain couples TRBV7-6 to TRBJ1-2. CDR1 is SGHVS and CDR2 is FNYEAQ in the germline V gene. The CDR3 adds up to 11 amino acids, both ends counted. The CDR3 loop is CASSLGSGYSC.

Of note for this clonotype: The junction and the germline gene differ at one end; a read error may be behind it. The chain is built from TRBV2 and TRBJ2-2; the match to TRBD1 covers 8 bases. CDR1 is SNHLY, CDR2 FYNNEI, per germline. CDR3 size: 15 residues. The CDR3 protein is CASSESGQDAGVLFF. The CDR3 bases are TGTGCCAGCAGTGAATCGGGACAGGACGCTGGGGTGCTGTTTTTT.

Concerning this clonotype itself: A junction boundary mismatches the germline segment, possibly from a read error. The rearrangement links TRBV9 to TRBJ2-2; weak D call: TRBD1 (7 bases). The CDR3 contains 17 residues. Germline loops: CDR1 SGDLS, CDR2 YYNGEE. The CDR3: CASSLGQEGFSTRELFF. In DNA, the CDR3 is TGTGCCAGCAGCCTAGGACAGGAGGGGTTTAGCACCCGGGAGCTGTTTTTT.

Note on this clonotype: One end of the junction varies from germline; a read error may be responsible. V usage is TRBV7-3 and J usage is TRBJ2-3; no clear D gene. CDR3 length equals 14 residues. Germline V gene data show CDR1 as SGHTA and CDR2 as FQGTGA. The CDR3 sequence is CASSPGHEEATYFF. CDR3 sequence (DNA): TGTGCCAGCAGCCCAGGTCACGAAGAGGCTACGTACTTTTTT.

The sample holds one count of this clonotype. A read error may account for a junction end that differs from germline. V gene TRBV7-2 combines with J gene TRBJ1-2; D ambiguous. The germline V gene has CDR1 SGHTA and CDR2 FQGNSA. The CDR3 consists of 14 residues. The CDR3 nucleotides read TGTGCCAGCAGCTGGAGGCCCGGAGATGAGAATTCCTACTTC. Protein: CASSWRPGDENSYF.

This rearrangement joins TRBV11-2 to TRBJ1-5, with D perhaps matching TRBD1 (5 bases). Between the trimmed V and J ends, which lost 3 bases and 5 bases, there was a span of 11 bases. Germline values: CDR1 SGHAT, CDR2 FQNNGV. This CDR3 spans 14 amino acids. The CDR3 reads CASSFRDSHQPQHF. CDR3 bases: TGTGCCAGCAGCTTCCGGGACTCCCATCAGCCCCAGCATTTT.

This clonotype has more than one count but fewer than ten. This chain uses TRBV10-3 with TRBJ2-1, with a weak D call TRBD1 (5 bases). The germline V gene encodes CDR1 ENHRY and CDR2 SYGVKD. The V and J ends lost 4 bases and 6 bases respectively, with 19 bases between them. The CDR3 totals 16 residues. CDR3 nucleotide sequence: TGTGCCATCAGTGGAGGAACAGGTCTGGATTTCAATGAGCAGTTCTTC. Encoded protein: CAISGGTGLDFNEQFF.

The rearrangement joins TRBV20-1 to TRBJ1-6, with 9 positions matching TRBD1. V shed 5 bases, J shed 13 bases, and the junction held 9 bases outside the gene matches. This CDR3 is built from 13 residues. The germline V gene has CDR1 DFQATT and CDR2 SNEGSKA (reference sequence). Written as DNA, the CDR3 is TGCAGTGCTGTTACAGGGGGCAATCAGCCCCTCCACTTT. Residues: CSAVTGGNQPLHF.

This clonotype was detected ten times or more. The V call is TRBV7-9, the J call TRBJ1-6; D possibly corresponds to TRBD1 (5 bases). The CDR3 runs to 13 residues. Between the trimmed V and J ends, which lost 5 bases and 10 bases, there was a span of 12 bases. Germline V gives CDR1 SEHNR, CDR2 FQNEAQ (reference sequence). The CDR3 nucleotides read TGTGCCAGCAGCGTGGGGACGGGGTCACCCCTCCACTTT. It specifies CASSVGTGSPLHF.

Ten or more counts support this clonotype. The V gene is TRBV19, the J gene TRBJ2-7; D perhaps matches TRBD1 (6 bases). This CDR3 contains 15 residues. Germline V gives CDR1 LNHDA, CDR2 SQIVND (reference sequence). Trimming took off 5 bases at V and 3 bases at J, with 17 bases between the two ends. The CDR3 protein is CASSPLTGYVYEQYF. Written as DNA, the CDR3 is TGTGCCAGTAGTCCGCTAACAGGGTATGTCTACGAGCAGTACTTC.

The chain combines TRBV20-1 with TRBJ1-2; D is unresolved. The CDR3 is 11 amino acids. Germline V gives CDR1 DFQATT, CDR2 SNEGSKA (reference sequence). Trimming pared 0 bases from V and 10 bases from J, leaving 9 bases between. CDR3 in amino acids: CSARETVVYTF. The CDR3, as DNA: TGCAGTGCTAGAGAGACGGTAGTCTACACCTTC.

The rearrangement joins TRBV20-1 to TRBJ2-1, with D possibly called TRBD1 or TRBD2 (5 bases each). CDR1 and CDR2 (germline): DFQATT, SNEGSKA (reference sequence). The V end was cut by 5 bases, the J end by 12 bases, with 23 bases between. There are 14 residues in the CDR3. This CDR3 reads CSAAPPGRAAAQFF. The CDR3 bases are TGCAGTGCTGCTCCTCCGGGACGGGCGGCGGCGCAGTTCTTC.

This clonotype was recorded only once. Since the CDR3 does not end with the conserved phenylalanine or tryptophan, this likely comes from a read error. The limits of the CDR3 on the DNA are not certain, so only TCRdb's listed CDR3 is given. The rearrangement links TRBV2 to TRBJ1-6. Germline CDR1 and CDR2: SNHLY and FYNNEI. Both ends counted, the CDR3 spans 14 residues. CDR3 region: CAISGGAGEQSSGP.

This clonotype occurred once. The chain joins TRBV7-6 to TRBJ1-4; perhaps TRBD1 as D (6 bases). V was clipped by 1 base and J by 7 bases, with 10 bases between them. This CDR3 has 14 amino acids. From germline, CDR1 is SGHVS and CDR2 FNYEAQ. DNA for the CDR3: TGTGCCAGCAGCTTAGGGAGCAGGGGTGAAAAACTGTTTTTT. Its translation: CASSLGSRGEKLFF.